This T cell receptor (beta chain) emerged from a study of shared clonotypes between healthy human individuals. Donors, healthy HIV-negative adults, lacked recent acute infections or vaccinations. Per germline, CDR1 MGHRA and CDR2 YSYEKL. The V gene lost 1 base and the J gene lost 3 bases, with 7 bases spanning the gap. The CDR3 sequence is 13 residues long. Assay: immunoSEQ multiplex PCR; the TCRdb copy retains only in-frame clones and omits some. The sample yields hundreds of thousands of clones, roughly 87% seen once. A remark on this clone: The antigen is not known. The sample holds other DNA sequences that translate to the same CDR3.

General study findings and limits: Incompleteness in sorted-subset sequencing, despite large depth, was shown by rarefaction.

The rearrangement joins TRBV4-1 to TRBJ2-7; D is unresolved. This TCR came from a man younger than 30 in good health. The sample consisted of memory CD8+ T cells sorted from blood. Regarding subset: CD45RO+ cells pooled with CCR7-negative TemRA cells. DNA of the CDR3: TGCGCCAGCAGCCAAGGTGGCGGCTACGAGCAGTACTTC. It codes for CASSQGGGYEQYF.